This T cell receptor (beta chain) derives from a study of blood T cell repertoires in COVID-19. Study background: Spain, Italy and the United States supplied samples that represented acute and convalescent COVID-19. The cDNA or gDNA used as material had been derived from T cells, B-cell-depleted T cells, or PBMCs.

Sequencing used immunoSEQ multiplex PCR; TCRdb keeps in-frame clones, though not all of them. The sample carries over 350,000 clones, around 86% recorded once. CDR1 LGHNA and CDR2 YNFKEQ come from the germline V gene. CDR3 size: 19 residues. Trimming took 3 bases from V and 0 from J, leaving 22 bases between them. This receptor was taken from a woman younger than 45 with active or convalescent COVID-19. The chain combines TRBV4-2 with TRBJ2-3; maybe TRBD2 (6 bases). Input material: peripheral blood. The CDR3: CASSQAPGTLAPSTDTQYF. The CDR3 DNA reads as TGTGCCAGCAGCCAGGCGCCCGGGACTCTAGCGCCTAGCACAGATACGCAGTATTTT.